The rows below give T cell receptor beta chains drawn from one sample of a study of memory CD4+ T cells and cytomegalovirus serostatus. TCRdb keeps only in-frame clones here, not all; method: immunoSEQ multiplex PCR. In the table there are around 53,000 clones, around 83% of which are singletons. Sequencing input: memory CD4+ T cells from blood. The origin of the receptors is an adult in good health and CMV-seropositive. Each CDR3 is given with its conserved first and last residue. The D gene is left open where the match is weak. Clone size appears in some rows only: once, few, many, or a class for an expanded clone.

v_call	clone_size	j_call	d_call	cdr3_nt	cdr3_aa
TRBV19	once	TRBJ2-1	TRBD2	TGTGCCAGTAGTATCACTCCGGGACTAGCGTACCACAATGAGCAGTTCTTC	CASSITPGLAYHNEQFF
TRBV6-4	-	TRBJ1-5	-	TGTGCCAGCAGTCGAACCGGGGGTCAGCCCCAGCATTTT	CASSRTGGQPQHF
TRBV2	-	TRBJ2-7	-	TGTGCCAGCGGGCAGACGGGAGAGCAGTACTTC	CASGQTGEQYF
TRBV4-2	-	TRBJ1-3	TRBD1	TGTGCCAGCAGCCGGTCTAGTGGCACCCAGGGGGCTGGAAACACCATATATTTT	CASSRSSGTQGAGNTIYF
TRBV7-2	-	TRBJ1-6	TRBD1	TGTGCCAGCAGCCCCAGGGGGCTCCCTAATTCACCCCTCCACTTT	CASSPRGLPNSPLHF
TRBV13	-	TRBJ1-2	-	TGTGCCAGCAGCTTAGGACAACCCGCCTCTGGCTACACCTTC	CASSLGQPASGYTF
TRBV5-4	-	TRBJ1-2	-	TGTGCCAGCAGCTTCGAAGGGGTTTATGGCTACACCTTC	CASSFEGVYGYTF
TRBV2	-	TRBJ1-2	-	TGTGCCAGCAGAGACAGAGCTTCTAACTATGGCTACACCTTC	CASRDRASNYGYTF
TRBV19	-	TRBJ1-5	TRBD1	TGTGCCAGTAGTACCGGGCGACAGGGAGGAGATCAGCCCCAGCATTTT	CASSTGRQGGDQPQHF
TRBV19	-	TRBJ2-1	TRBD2	TGTGCCAGTAGACCAACTAGCGGGAGATACAATGAGCAGTTCTTC	CASRPTSGRYNEQFF
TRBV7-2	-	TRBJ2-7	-	TGTGCCAGCAGCGCCGGGACCGGACCCTACGAGCAGTACTTC	CASSAGTGPYEQYF
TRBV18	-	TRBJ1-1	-	TGTGCCAGCGGGGGGGCTGCCGACGCGGGAGCTTTCTTT	CASGGAADAGAFF
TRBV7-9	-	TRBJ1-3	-	TGTGCCAGCAGCTTAGGGGATCGACCTGGAAACACCATATATTTT	CASSLGDRPGNTIYF
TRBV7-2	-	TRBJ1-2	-	TGTGCCAGCAGCCCCCCAGAGCTTGTTAACTATGGCTACACCTTC	CASSPPELVNYGYTF
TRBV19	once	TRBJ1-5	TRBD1	TGTGCCAGTAGACCAGTTGGGACAGGGGATCAGCCCCAGCATTTT	CASRPVGTGDQPQHF
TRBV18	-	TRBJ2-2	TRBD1	TGTGCCAGCCAGGCAGGGGGCGCGTACACCGGGGAGCTGTTTTTT	CASQAGGAYTGELFF
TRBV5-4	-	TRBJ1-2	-	TGTGCCAGCAGCTTTGTACAGGCGGCGACAAGCTACACCTTC	CASSFVQAATSYTF
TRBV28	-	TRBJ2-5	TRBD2	TGTGCCAGCAGTCCGGGAGGGAAGGAGACCCAGTACTTC	CASSPGGKETQYF
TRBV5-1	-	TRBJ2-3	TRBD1	TGCGCCAGCAAGACCTTACAGGGGGGCACAGATACGCAGTATTTT	CASKTLQGGTDTQYF
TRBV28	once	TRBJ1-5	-	TGTGCCAGCGGCAGGGAGGGTAATCAGCCCCAGCATTTT	CASGREGNQPQHF
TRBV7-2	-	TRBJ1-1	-	TGTGCCAGCAGCTTAGTGGCGGGGAACACTGAAGCTTTCTTT	CASSLVAGNTEAFF
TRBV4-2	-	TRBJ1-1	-	TGTGCCAGCAGCAAGGGCAATCGGGACAACACTGAAGCTTTCTTT	CASSKGNRDNTEAFF
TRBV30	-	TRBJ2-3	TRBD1	TGTGCCTGGAGTGTACTTGGACAGGGGGCAAATACGCAGTATTTT	CAWSVLGQGANTQYF